The rows below give T cell receptor beta chains drawn from one sample of a study of cytomegalovirus exposure and HLA in healthy donors. Method: immunoSEQ multiplex PCR; TCRdb's copy keeps in-frame clones and lacks some. This sample carries 130,000 to 150,000 clones, 73% of them seen once, and the ten largest clones take about 1.2%. The sequenced material came from PBMCs. These receptors were taken from a middle-aged woman in good health and CMV-seronegative. Each CDR3 is given with its conserved first and last residue. A D gene is named only where the DNA matches it firmly. Clone size, where shown, is once, few, many, or a class for clones that have expanded.

clone_size j_call v_call d_call cdr3_nt cdr3_aa
NA TRBJ1-6 TRBV28 NA TGTGCCAGCGCACTCTACAGTTGGAATTCACCCCTCCACTTT CASALYSWNSPLHF
NA TRBJ2-2 TRBV9 NA TGTGCCAGCAGCGTAGATCTGATGGGGGGAACCGGGGAGCTGTTTTTT CASSVDLMGGTGELFF
once TRBJ1-5 TRBV2 TRBD1 TGTGCCAGCAGTGGGACAGGGAATCAGCCCCAGCATTTT CASSGTGNQPQHF
NA TRBJ1-2 TRBV15 TRBD1 TGTGCCACCAGCCCCCGGACAGGCGATGGCTACACCTTC CATSPRTGDGYTF
NA TRBJ2-1 TRBV28 NA TGTGCCAGCACCCTACTCAAGAGCTCCTACAATGAGCAGTTCTTC CASTLLKSSYNEQFF
NA TRBJ2-1 TRBV5-8 TRBD2 TGTGCCAGCAGCTTGTTAGTAACCTCGCGGGGGTTGAATGAGCAGTTCTTC CASSLLVTSRGLNEQFF
NA TRBJ1-2 TRBV7-2 NA TGTGCCAGCAGCTCGGTATCTATGACTGGTGGCTACACCTTC CASSSVSMTGGYTF
NA TRBJ1-5 TRBV27 NA TGTGCCAGCATGCCCCGGGAGGGATTTTATAGCAATCAGCCCCAGCATTTT CASMPREGFYSNQPQHF
once TRBJ1-2 TRBV5-1 TRBD1 TGCGCCAGCAGCTTGGATTTTGGAGCTGGACAGGGGATTGGTGGCTACACCTTC CASSLDFGAGQGIGGYTF
few TRBJ1-2 TRBV10-3 NA TGTGCCATCAGTGAAGTAGCAAACTATGGCTACACCTTC CAISEVANYGYTF
NA TRBJ2-2 TRBV6-5 NA TGTGCCAGCAGTTACTCGATCGGGAGTAGCAGGGAGCTGTTTTTT CASSYSIGSSRELFF
NA TRBJ2-2 TRBV7-2 TRBD2 TGTGCCAGCAGCTCCAGCGGGGGGAACACCGGGGAGCTGTTTTTT CASSSSGGNTGELFF
NA TRBJ2-1 TRBV7-7 NA TGTGCTAGCAGCTTAAACAGGGTCGATGAGCAGTTCTTC CASSLNRVDEQFF
NA TRBJ2-2 TRBV5-1 TRBD1 TGCGCCAGCAGCTTCACAGGGGTTGTAAGCACCGGGGAGCTGTTTTTT CASSFTGVVSTGELFF
NA TRBJ1-2 TRBV7-9 TRBD1 TGTGCCAGCGGAACCGGGACAGCTACTAACTATGGCTACACCTTC CASGTGTATNYGYTF
few TRBJ1-1 TRBV29-1 TRBD1 TGCAGCGTTGATCAGGGGGGTCAATTAGCTGAAGCTTTCTTT CSVDQGGQLAEAFF
NA TRBJ2-7 TRBV12-5 NA TGTGCTAGTGGTTTGGTACCGACAGTCGAGCAGTACTTC CASGLVPTVEQYF
NA TRBJ2-6 TRBV11-2 NA TGTGCCAGCACCATATTGGGGGCGGCAGCAAACTCTGGGGCCAACGTCCTGACTTTC CASTILGAAANSGANVLTF
once TRBJ1-2 TRBV5-1 NA TGCGCCAGCAGCTTGGCCACACAGGGCTCAAGGGCGGGCTACACCTTC CASSLATQGSRAGYTF
NA TRBJ1-1 TRBV4-2 NA TGTGCCAGCAGCCAAGATCTGCGAAGGAGGCCTGAAGCTTTCTTT CASSQDLRRRPEAFF
NA TRBJ1-2 TRBV5-1 TRBD1 TGCGCCAGCAGCTTGTTTTGGACAGGGGACTATGGCTACACCTTC CASSLFWTGDYGYTF
NA TRBJ2-1 TRBV5-4 NA TGTGCCAGCAGCTTGGCCGTATCGCAAACGGGGCAGTTCTTC CASSLAVSQTGQFF
NA TRBJ1-1 TRBV7-9 TRBD1 TGTTCCAGCAGCTTAATATCACAGGGGGGAGCAGGAGCTGAAGCTTTCTTT CSSSLISQGGAGAEAFF
NA TRBJ1-2 TRBV28 NA TGTGCCAGCAGTTTATTGGAGGGGAGCTACACCTTC CASSLLEGSYTF
NA TRBJ2-1 TRBV7-3 TRBD2 TGTGCCAGCAGCCCCCGGGGGGTCGGATCCTACAATGAGCAGTTCTTC CASSPRGVGSYNEQFF
NA TRBJ1-5 TRBV10-2 NA TGCGCCAGCAAAAGCGGGACTACAAAAAATCAGCCCCAGCATTTT CASKSGTTKNQPQHF
NA TRBJ2-2 TRBV7-9 TRBD1 TGTGCCAGCAGCCCACGACAGGGCCACAGCACCGGGGAGCTGTTTTTT CASSPRQGHSTGELFF
NA TRBJ1-1 TRBV2 TRBD1 TGTGCCAGCAGTGGACAAGACAGGGGGCTCAGGACTGAAGCTTTCTTT CASSGQDRGLRTEAFF
NA TRBJ2-2 TRBV18 NA TGTGCCAGCTCACCTACGAGGAGGGGAAACACCGGGGAGCTGTTTTTT CASSPTRRGNTGELFF
NA TRBJ1-5 TRBV6-1 NA TGTGCCAGCAGTGAAGCGTCGTACTATAGCAATCAGCCCCAGCATTTT CASSEASYYSNQPQHF
NA TRBJ1-1 TRBV20-1 TRBD1 TGCAGTGCTAGAAAAACAGGGGTGGCTTTCTTT CSARKTGVAFF
NA TRBJ1-1 TRBV5-4 TRBD1 TGTGCCAGCAGCTTGGCCAAGACAGGGCGTACTGAAGCTTTCTTT CASSLAKTGRTEAFF
NA TRBJ2-5 TRBV9 NA TGTGCCAGCAGCGCCATCCCGGACTATCACGACGGAAACTTC CASSAIPDYHDGNF
NA TRBJ2-1 TRBV7-9 TRBD1 TGTGCCAGCAGCCCGACAGGGGGGAAGAATGAGCAGTTCTTC CASSPTGGKNEQFF
few TRBJ1-6 TRBV6-1 TRBD1 TGTGCCAGCAGTGAAGGGGACAGTGTCTTGACACCCCTCCACTTT CASSEGDSVLTPLHF
NA TRBJ2-2 TRBV27 TRBD1 TGTGCCAGCAGTCCTTTCGCCCCAGGGGGCGTAGAAAGGGAGCTGTTTTTT CASSPFAPGGVERELFF
NA TRBJ1-2 TRBV11-2 NA TGTGCCAGCAGCTTAGGACTAGGATATGGCTACACCTTC CASSLGLGYGYTF
NA TRBJ2-7 TRBV5-1 TRBD1 TGCGCCAGCAGCTTGGACGGGACAGACCATTCCTGCGAGCAGTACTTC CASSLDGTDHSCEQYF
NA TRBJ1-2 TRBV5-4 NA TGTGCCAGCAGCTTGGCCCCGGGATCCAACTATGGCTACACCTTC CASSLAPGSNYGYTF
once TRBJ2-5 TRBV5-1 TRBD1 TGCGCCAGCAGCTACGACAGGGTCAAAGAGACCCAGTACTTC CASSYDRVKETQYF
NA TRBJ2-3 TRBV7-6 TRBD2 TGTGCCAGCAGCTTCTTACTAGCGGGGGGGATGGATACGCAGTATTTT CASSFLLAGGMDTQYF